The subject of this entry is one T cell receptor (beta chain). The record originates from a study of blood T cell repertoires in COVID-19. Under the authors' procedure: Reference gene primer amplification gave estimated nucleated cell counts. Assay: immunoSEQ multiplex PCR; the TCRdb copy retains only in-frame clones and omits some. Clone size and V and J calls were adopted from that table, with D and trimming inferred from the DNA. This repertoire shows around 190,000 clones, 80% to 90% found once; its top ten account for 13%. The germline CDR1 and CDR2 sequences are MNHEY and SMNVEV (reference sequence). The ends lost 2 bases at V and 5 bases at J; junction bases unmatched: 5. The CDR3 runs 14 residues.

The gene calls are TRBV27 and TRBJ1-1; 7 bases are shared with TRBD1. Input material: peripheral blood. The TCR comes from a human donor in a cohort sampled during active COVID-19. CDR3 in amino acids: CASSLKGARTEAFF. The CDR3 bases are TGTGCCAGCAGTTTAAAGGGGGCACGTACTGAAGCTTTCTTT.